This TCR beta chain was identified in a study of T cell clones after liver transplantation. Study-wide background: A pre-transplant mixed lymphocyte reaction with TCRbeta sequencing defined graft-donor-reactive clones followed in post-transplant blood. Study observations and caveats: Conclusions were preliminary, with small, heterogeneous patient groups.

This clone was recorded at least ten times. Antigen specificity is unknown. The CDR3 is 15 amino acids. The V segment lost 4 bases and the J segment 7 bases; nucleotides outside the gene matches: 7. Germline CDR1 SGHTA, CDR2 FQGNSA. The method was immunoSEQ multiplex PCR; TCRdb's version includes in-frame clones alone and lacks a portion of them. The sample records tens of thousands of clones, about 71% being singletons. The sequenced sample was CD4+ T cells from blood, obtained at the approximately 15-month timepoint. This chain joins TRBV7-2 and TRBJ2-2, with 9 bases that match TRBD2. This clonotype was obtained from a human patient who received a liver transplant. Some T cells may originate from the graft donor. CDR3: CASSSSSGRGGELFF. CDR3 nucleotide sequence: TGTGCCAGCAGCTCTAGTAGCGGGAGAGGCGGGGAGCTGTTTTTT.